The 2 T cell receptor beta chains reported below all come from one sample, sequenced in a study of blood T cell repertoires in COVID-19. The repertoire was sequenced with immunoSEQ multiplex PCR; TCRdb's copy has only in-frame clones and lacks some. The sample holds about 85,000 clones, under 85% seen once. Sequencing was carried out using peripheral blood. Receptor source: a human donor in a cohort sampled during active COVID-19.

This clone appeared a few times. The J gene is TRBJ2-7, the V gene TRBV14; no firm D call. Germline V gene data show CDR1 as SGHDN and CDR2 as FVKESK. This CDR3 comprises 13 residues. V was cut by 1 base and J by 3 bases, with 7 bases left in between. CDR3 sequence (DNA): TGTGCCAGCAGCCAAGGGAACAGCTACGAGCAGTACTTC. Translating it yields CASSQGNSYEQYF.

The chain couples TRBV19 to TRBJ2-1, with D possibly matching TRBD2 (6 bases). CDR3 length: 15 residues. Trimming cost V 5 bases and J 0 bases, with 11 bases left between them. The germline V gene has CDR1 LNHDA and CDR2 SQIVND (reference sequence). The CDR3 is CASSERVSSYNEQFF. The DNA for the CDR3 is TGTGCCAGTAGTGAGCGGGTTAGCTCCTACAATGAGCAGTTCTTC.